Sequencing of this T cell receptor (beta chain) was carried out in a study of T cell repertoires in ileal Crohn's disease (dated by TCRdb to about 2019). General notes on the study: The median duration of disease was roughly eight years, and at the time of surgery around 32% of patients were active smokers. Surgery was performed for a complication in all patients, with stricturing disease in roughly 61% and penetrating disease in around 40%. About half of the patients received postoperative therapy: eleven to twelve received thiopurines and around 19 received anti-TNF agents. A prospective multicentre cohort supplied the 50 or so Crohn's disease patients whose TCR repertoires were analysed. The study was conducted in parallel with a multicentre cohort that was designed to identify predictors of early endoscopic recurrence following ileocolonic resection. Endoscopic postoperative recurrence was defined as a Rutgeerts score above i0. A total of around 150 mucosal samples from roughly 57 patients were sequenced, with samples obtained at several locations on the surgical specimen and at postoperative endoscopy. Findings and caveats that apply to the study as a whole: Endoscopic recurrence was found to be associated with higher high-frequency clone percentages at surgery, and recurrence was observed in all patients with clonality above 26.8% (18/57). A significantly higher proportion of clonal expansions was observed in active smokers at surgery than in non-smokers (about 25% vs 20%, p=0.02). Compared with CD4 T cells, sorted CD8 T cells held more high-frequency clones, which suggests that the mucosal expansions were mostly CD8. Only a subgroup of patients, of unstated size, had their mucosal CD4 and CD8 T cells sorted and sequenced.

Eligible patients were adults with ileal or ileocolonic Crohn's disease who had an indication for ileocolonic resection. Whole ileal mucosal biopsies were stored frozen at -80°C before DNA extraction. Genomic DNA was extracted from frozen whole biopsies using a TRizol-based method and was quantified with a NanoDrop 2000 spectrophotometer. For commercial TCRB immunosequencing, approximately 460 nanograms of biopsy DNA were submitted for each sample. A two-step, amplification bias-controlled multiplex PCR was used by Adaptive Biotechnology to amplify CDR3 regions from genomic DNA. In the first PCR, primers covered every V and J gene segment, and in the second PCR, barcodes and Illumina adapters were added. An Illumina instrument was used to sequence the CDR3 libraries. The paper's data handling went like this. The analysis drew on both the pipelines supplied by the vendor and custom analysis of the raw data in R/Bioconductor running R version 3.3.0. Clonality, which ranges from 0 to 1, was calculated as the inverse of the normalised Shannon entropy across all productive clones. High-frequency clones were defined as the repertoire share of the top 100 clones, retaining only clones passing a 95% confidence test. Overlap between samples was measured with the Morisita-Horn index, while repertoire diversity was measured with the Simpson index. The source is immuneACCESS, and TCRdb retained only in-frame sequences with V and J called. Part of the clones is not carried over; for the studies checked, unresolved V genes explain less than half of this, and the remainder is unexplained. That table furnishes V, J and clone size, whereas the DNA furnished D and trimming. Counted in this sample were approximately 1,200 clones; about 95% of them appeared once. The top ten hold around 2.4% of the sample.

The CDR3 runs 16 amino acids, cysteine and phenylalanine included. The sequence is cut down to CDR3 DNA, 48 bases in frame from base 1. The germline V gene (reference sequence) supplies CDR1 SGHNT and CDR2 YYREEE. V trim: 4 bases; J trim: 4 bases; unmatched bases: 4. Regarding this clone: The specificity of this receptor is unknown. Within one base of it there is no much larger clone, and no base qualities were kept.

The receptor was derived from an adult with Crohn's disease. Sequenced: ileal tissue. The rearranged chain carries TRBV5-4 and TRBJ1-6; 11 central bases correspond to TRBD1. The CDR3 corresponds to CASSPGQGEYNSPLHF. The sequenced DNA: TGTGCCAGCAGCCCGGGACAGGGGGAATATAATTCACCCCTCCACTTT.